This T cell receptor beta chain was sequenced during a study of STAT5B mutations in CD4+ large granular lymphocyte leukemia. Study at large: The CDR3 'QG' motif was associated with a particular HLA allele among healthy donors.

The CDR3 consists of 15 residues. CDR1 is SGHTA, CDR2 FQGTGA, per germline. V dropped 1 base and J dropped 2 bases, with 10 bases sitting between them. General observations from the study: Without putative leukemic clones, patient CD4-sorted repertoires remained more clonal than healthy CD4+ repertoires.

The survey-level immunoSEQ assay was used. Profiling relied on immunoSEQ multiplex PCR, and the TCRdb table lists in-frame clones only, not all of them. The sample contains 48,000 or so clones, roughly 72% of which appear only once. Regarding this clone: Its antigen is still unknown.

This chain connects TRBV7-3 to TRBJ2-3; D unclear. The receptor comes from a human donor in good health. The sample was CD4+ T cells from blood buffy coats. CDR3 region: CASSLSRQLTDTQYF. As DNA, the CDR3 is TGTGCCAGCAGCTTAAGTCGGCAGCTCACAGATACGCAGTATTTT.